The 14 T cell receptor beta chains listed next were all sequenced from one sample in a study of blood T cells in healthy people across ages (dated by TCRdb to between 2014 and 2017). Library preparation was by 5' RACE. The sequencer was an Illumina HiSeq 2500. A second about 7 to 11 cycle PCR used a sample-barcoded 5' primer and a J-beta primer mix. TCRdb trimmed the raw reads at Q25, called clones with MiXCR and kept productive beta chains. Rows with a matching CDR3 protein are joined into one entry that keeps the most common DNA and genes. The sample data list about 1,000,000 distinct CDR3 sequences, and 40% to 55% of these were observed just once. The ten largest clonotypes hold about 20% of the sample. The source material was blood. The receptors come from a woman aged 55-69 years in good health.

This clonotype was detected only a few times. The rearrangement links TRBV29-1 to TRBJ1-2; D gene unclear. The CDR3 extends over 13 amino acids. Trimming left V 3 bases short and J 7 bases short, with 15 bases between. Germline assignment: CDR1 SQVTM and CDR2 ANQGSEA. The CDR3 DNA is TGCAGCGTTGAGCCCGGGTCTCGAGGTGGCTACACCTTC. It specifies CSVEPGSRGGYTF.

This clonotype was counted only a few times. Here the CDR3 DNA reads TGTGCCAGCAGAGACACGGACAATGAGCAGTTCTTC. Encoded protein: CASRDTDNEQFF. V and J are TRBV6-6 and TRBJ2-1; D is unclear. V was clipped by 6 bases and J by 5 bases, with 8 bases between them. This CDR3 has 12 residues. The germline gives CDR1 MNHNY, CDR2 SVGAGI (reference sequence).

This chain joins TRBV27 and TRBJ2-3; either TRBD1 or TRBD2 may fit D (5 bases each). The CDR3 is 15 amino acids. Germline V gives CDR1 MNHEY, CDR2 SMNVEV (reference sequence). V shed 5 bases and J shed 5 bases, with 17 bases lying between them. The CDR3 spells CASSPGWGSEDTQYF. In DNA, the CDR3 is TGTGCCAGCAGTCCAGGGTGGGGGTCAGAAGATACGCAGTATTTT.

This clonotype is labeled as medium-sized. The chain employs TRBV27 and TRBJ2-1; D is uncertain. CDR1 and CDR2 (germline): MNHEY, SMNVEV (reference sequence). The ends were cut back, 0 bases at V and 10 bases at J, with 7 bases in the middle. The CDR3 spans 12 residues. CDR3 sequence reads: CASSLSSREQFF. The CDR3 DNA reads TGTGCCAGCAGTTTATCTAGCCGCGAGCAGTTCTTC.

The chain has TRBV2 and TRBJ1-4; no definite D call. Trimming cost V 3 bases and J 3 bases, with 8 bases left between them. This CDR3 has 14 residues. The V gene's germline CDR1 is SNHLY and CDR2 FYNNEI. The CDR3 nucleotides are TGTGCCAGCAGTGAGATAACCCCTAATGAAAAACTGTTTTTT. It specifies CASSEITPNEKLFF.

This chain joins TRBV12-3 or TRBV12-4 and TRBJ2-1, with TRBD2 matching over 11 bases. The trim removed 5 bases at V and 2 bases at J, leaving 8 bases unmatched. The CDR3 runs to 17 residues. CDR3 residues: CASSARLAGRTYNEQFF. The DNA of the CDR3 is TGTGCCAGCAGTGCCCGACTAGCGGGAAGGACCTACAATGAGCAGTTCTTC.

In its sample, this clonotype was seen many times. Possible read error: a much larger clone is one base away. The CDR3 sequence: CASSLASGSFETQYF. The CDR3 DNA follows: TGCGCCAGCAGCTTGGCTAGCGGGAGTTTCGAGACCCAGTACTTC. The genes are TRBV5-1 and TRBJ2-5, with 10 bases fitting TRBD2. CDR3 length: 15 amino acids. V shed 0 bases and J 5 bases; nucleotides not matched to a gene: 4. Germline assignment: CDR1 SGHRS and CDR2 YFSETQ.

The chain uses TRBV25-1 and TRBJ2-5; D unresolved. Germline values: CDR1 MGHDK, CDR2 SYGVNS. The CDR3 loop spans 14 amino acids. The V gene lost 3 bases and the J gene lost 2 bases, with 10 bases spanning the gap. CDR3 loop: CASSDGRSQETQYF. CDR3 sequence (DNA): TGTGCCAGCAGTGACGGACGGTCACAAGAGACCCAGTACTTC.

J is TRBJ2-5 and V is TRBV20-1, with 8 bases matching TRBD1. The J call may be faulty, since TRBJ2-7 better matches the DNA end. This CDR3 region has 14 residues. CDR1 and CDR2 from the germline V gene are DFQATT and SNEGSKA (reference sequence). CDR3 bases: TGCAGTGCTAGAGTGGAGGGGACAGGCTGCGAGCAGTACTTC. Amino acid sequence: CSARVEGTGCEQYF.

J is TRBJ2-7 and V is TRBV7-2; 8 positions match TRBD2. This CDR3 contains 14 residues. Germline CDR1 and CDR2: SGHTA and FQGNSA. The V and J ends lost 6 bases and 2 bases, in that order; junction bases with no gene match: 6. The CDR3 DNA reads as TGTGCCAGCAGGATCAGCGGGGGAACCTACGAGCAGTACTTC. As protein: CASRISGGTYEQYF.

The CDR3: CASSFGHQTYEQYF. The DNA for the CDR3 is TGTGCCAGCAGCTTCGGGCACCAGACCTACGAGCAGTACTTC. The chain is built from TRBV7-2 and TRBJ2-7; D unclear. The CDR3 runs to 14 residues. Trimming removed 3 bases at V and 2 bases at J, with 11 bases between. Germline loops: CDR1 SGHTA, CDR2 FQGNSA.

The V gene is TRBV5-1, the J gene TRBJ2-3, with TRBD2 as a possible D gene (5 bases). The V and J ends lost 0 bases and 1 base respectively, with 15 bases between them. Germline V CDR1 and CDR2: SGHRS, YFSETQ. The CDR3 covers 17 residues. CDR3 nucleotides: TGCGCCAGCAGCTTGGCCGGGATGGGGAGACGCACAGATACGCAGTATTTT. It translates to CASSLAGMGRRTDTQYF.

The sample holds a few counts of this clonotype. DNA for the CDR3: TGCAGTGCTCAGGGTAACAATGAGCAGTTCTTC. This translates into CSAQGNNEQFF. V usage is TRBV20-1 and J usage is TRBJ2-1, with a weak D call TRBD1 (5 bases). The length of the CDR3 is 11 residues. In germline, CDR1 is DFQATT, CDR2 SNEGSKA (reference sequence). Trimming removed 5 bases at V and 5 bases at J, with 7 bases between.

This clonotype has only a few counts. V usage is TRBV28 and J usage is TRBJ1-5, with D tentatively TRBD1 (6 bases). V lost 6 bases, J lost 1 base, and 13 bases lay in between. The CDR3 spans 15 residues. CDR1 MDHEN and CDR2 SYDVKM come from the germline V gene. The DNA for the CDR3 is TGTGCCAGCAGCTCAGGGGATAGGAGCAATCAGCCCCAGCATTTT. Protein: CASSSGDRSNQPQHF. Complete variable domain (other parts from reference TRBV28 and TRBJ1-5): DVKVTQSSRYLVKRTGEKVFLECVQDMDHENMFWYRQDPGLGLRLIYFSYDVKMKEKGDIPEGYSVSREKKERFSLILESASTNQTSMYLCASSSGDRSNQPQHFGDGTRLSIL.